The 14 T cell receptor beta chains below come from one sample, sequenced in a study of CD8 T cells in ankylosing spondylitis. Study conclusions and caveats: Blood of patients with ankylosing spondylitis appeared to be characterized by a TCR beta motif of several highly homologous variants.

TCRdb reprocessed the 5' RACE reads with MiXCR, giving one entry per CDR3 protein. The data hold 500,000 to 650,000 distinct CDR3 sequences, with approximately 5.3% observed a single time. For these receptors, no antigen is known. Sequences were obtained from blood, either unsorted or a sorted T cell fraction (not recorded which). The receptors were sampled from a male donor with ankylosing spondylitis.

The V and J genes are TRBV7-9 and TRBJ1-1, with D unresolved. The length of the CDR3 is 14 residues. The V and J ends lost 4 bases and 6 bases respectively, with 15 bases between them. Germline V CDR1 and CDR2: SEHNR, FQNEAQ (reference sequence). The CDR3 spells CASSSDARSAEAFF. The CDR3 bases are TGTGCCAGCAGCTCAGATGCCCGGAGCGCTGAAGCTTTCTTT.

The chain carries TRBV6-2 or TRBV6-3 and TRBJ2-7; 7 nucleotides agree with TRBD1. J was trimmed by 1 base and V by 7 bases; bases with no gene match: 10. CDR1 is MNHEY, CDR2 SVGEGT, per germline. CDR3 length equals 15 residues. The CDR3 here is CASTQKGTASYEQYF. In DNA, the CDR3 is TGTGCCAGCACCCAAAAGGGGACAGCGTCCTACGAGCAGTACTTC.

This clonotype was observed at least ten times. CDR3 in DNA: TGTGCCAGCAGCCGGACGACAGGGGGGAGCATTCAGTACTTC. It encodes CASSRTTGGSIQYF. The rearrangement joins TRBV3-1 to TRBJ2-4; TRBD1 aligns across 9 bases. Germline CDR1 LGHDT, CDR2 YNNKEL (reference sequence). The CDR3 covers 14 residues. Germline trimming cut 4 bases from V and 9 bases from J; bases unmatched to any gene: 7.

This clonotype was recorded at least ten times. The V call is TRBV5-1, the J call TRBJ1-1; possible D gene TRBD1, 6 bases. Looked up from germline, CDR1 is SGHRS and CDR2 is YFSETQ. V gave up 1 base and J gave up 2 bases, with 12 bases separating them. The CDR3 is 15 residues long. The CDR3 DNA follows: TGCGCCAGCAGCTTGAGGGGGGGGCTTAACACTGAAGCTTTCTTT. Its protein is CASSLRGGLNTEAFF.

There are many counts of this clonotype. This chain links TRBV28 with TRBJ2-1; tentative D call: TRBD1 (5 bases). CDR3 size: 14 residues. Germline loops: CDR1 MDHEN, CDR2 SYDVKM. Trimming removed 4 bases from V and 2 bases from J, with 9 bases in between. In DNA form, the CDR3 reads TGTGCCAGCAGTTCCTCGGACACCTACAATGAGCAGTTCTTC. Its protein is CASSSSDTYNEQFF.

This clonotype was picked up many times. CDR3 bases: TGTGCCAGCAGCGCCCAGGGGTACCAAGAGACCCAGTACTTC. Translation gives CASSAQGYQETQYF. The rearrangement links TRBV9 to TRBJ2-5; D is perhaps TRBD1 (6 bases). CDR3 length equals 14 residues. Germline V gene lookup returns CDR1 SGDLS and CDR2 YYNGEE. V was shortened by 3 bases and J by 0 bases, with 9 bases between the two germline ends.

This clonotype was observed at least ten times. V gene TRBV4-3 combines with J gene TRBJ1-3; no clear D. With 1 base removed from V and 2 bases from J, the gap between germline ends came to 12 bases. In germline, CDR1 is LGHNA, CDR2 YSLEER. The CDR3 loop spans 16 amino acids. Written as DNA, the CDR3 is TGCGCCAGCAGCCAAGGTTCCGTCGGGCCTGGAAACACCATATATTTT. Translation: CASSQGSVGPGNTIYF.

The chain employs TRBV28 and TRBJ2-1; tentatively, D is TRBD2 (6 bases). Germline V gives CDR1 MDHEN, CDR2 SYDVKM. This CDR3 is 16 amino acids long. Trimming stripped 6 bases from V and 4 bases from J, with 19 bases between. CDR3 region: CASSSSGGVKYNEQFF. Written as DNA, the CDR3 is TGTGCCAGCAGCTCTTCGGGCGGGGTGAAGTACAATGAGCAGTTCTTC.

There are a few counts of this clonotype. V is TRBV27 and J is TRBJ2-7, with TRBD1 identical over 7 bases. Germline values: CDR1 MNHEY, CDR2 SMNVEV (reference sequence). V lost 5 bases and J lost 3; bases outside the gene matches: 7. The CDR3 consists of 14 residues. The CDR3 sequence: CASSPWTGDYEQYF. The DNA of the CDR3 is TGTGCCAGCAGTCCTTGGACAGGCGACTACGAGCAGTACTTC.

This clonotype was seen ten or more times. V is TRBV30 and J is TRBJ1-2, with D unclear. The V end lost 3 bases, the J end lost 8 bases, and 7 bases lay between the germline ends. Germline CDR1 reads GTSNPN; CDR2 reads SVGIG (reference sequence). This CDR3 contains 10 residues. The CDR3 coding sequence is TGTGCCTGGAGACTACGGGGCTACACCTTC. Translating it yields CAWRLRGYTF.

Ten or more counts support this clonotype. The genes are TRBV6-1 and TRBJ2-5, with 7 bases aligning to TRBD1. The CDR3 is 15 amino acids. CDR1 is MNHNS and CDR2 is SASEGT in the germline V gene. V trimming: 6 bases; J trimming: 0 bases; junction bases outside the gene matches: 7. CDR3 sequence: CASRPIQGDQETQYF. Here the CDR3 DNA reads TGTGCCAGCAGACCGATCCAGGGGGACCAAGAGACCCAGTACTTC.

In this sample, this clonotype turned up many times. The V and J genes are TRBV6-2 or TRBV6-3 and TRBJ2-1; 10 nucleotides line up with TRBD2. Trimming at V came to 4 bases and at J to 8 bases, leaving 8 bases not matched to a gene. There are 15 residues in the CDR3. Germline V gene sequence: CDR1 MNHEY, CDR2 SVGEGT. CDR3 loop: CASSFGAGGPDEQFF. The DNA for the CDR3 is TGTGCCAGCAGTTTCGGAGCGGGAGGGCCGGATGAGCAGTTCTTC.

This clonotype was seen repeatedly, ten times or more. This chain connects TRBV11-2 to TRBJ1-2; D call uncertain. The CDR3 totals 12 residues. The germline V gene has CDR1 SGHAT and CDR2 FQNNGV. Trimming stripped 5 bases from V and 8 bases from J, with 12 bases between. The DNA of the CDR3 is TGTGCCAGCAGCCAACGAGGAAGGGGCTACACCTTC. Translation gives CASSQRGRGYTF.

This clonotype was seen many times. The V and J genes are TRBV5-1 and TRBJ2-2; 9 bases line up with TRBD1. After removal of 2 bases from V and 6 bases from J, the junction contained 17 bases not matched to a gene. The CDR3 covers 19 residues. Germline CDR1 is SGHRS and CDR2 is YFSETQ. Written as DNA, the CDR3 is TGCGCCAGCAGCTTCCTGGGACAGGGTGGTGACGAGCATCCCGGGGAGCTGTTTTTT. This gives the protein CASSFLGQGGDEHPGELFF.